One sample yielded the 21 T cell receptor beta chains listed below, sequenced in a study of CD8 T cells in ankylosing spondylitis. These receptors' targets are unknown. Study results and caveats: Seemingly distinctive of ankylosing spondylitis blood was a TCR beta motif formed by eight highly homologous variants.

TCRdb passed the 5' RACE reads through MiXCR, listing each CDR3 protein once. Found here are fewer than 550,000 distinct CDR3 sequences, approximately 5.3% of them singletons; the top ten hold 3.5%. Sequencing used blood, either unsorted or a sorted T cell fraction (not recorded which). The receptor source for this set is a male donor with ankylosing spondylitis.

At least ten counts were recorded for this clonotype. V gene TRBV5-1 combines with J gene TRBJ2-1; D not certain. V was pared by 3 bases and J by 0 bases, with 13 bases between. The CDR3 length is 16 residues. Germline V gene sequence: CDR1 SGHRS, CDR2 YFSETQ. This CDR3 is CASSSGRLSSYNEQFF. The CDR3 nucleotides read TGCGCCAGCAGCTCTGGACGTTTAAGCTCCTACAATGAGCAGTTCTTC. Together with reference TRBV5-1 and TRBJ2-1, the CDR3 gives the full variable domain: KAGVTQTPRYLIKTRGQQVTLSCSPISGHRSVSWYQQTPGQGLQFLFEYFSETQRNKGNFPGRFSGRQFSNSRSEMNVSTLELGDSALYLCASSSGRLSSYNEQFFGPGTRLTVL.

This clonotype was counted a few times. V usage is TRBV18 and J usage is TRBJ1-5; D might be TRBD1 (6 bases). This CDR3 comprises 14 residues. Trimming cost V 2 bases and J 6 bases, with 11 bases left between them. Germline V gene lookup returns CDR1 KGHSH and CDR2 LQKENI. CDR3 residues: CASSPIQGGQPQHF. The CDR3, as DNA: TGTGCCAGCTCACCAATACAGGGCGGTCAGCCCCAGCATTTT.

This clonotype occurred a few times. This chain joins TRBV28 and TRBJ2-7; D not certain. The germline gives CDR1 MDHEN, CDR2 SYDVKM. V was clipped by 5 bases and J by 5 bases, with 10 bases between them. There are 12 residues in the CDR3. CDR3 sequence (DNA): TGTGCCAGCAGTCCGAACATGGACGAGCAGTACTTC. Translating it yields CASSPNMDEQYF.

This clonotype was counted many times. J is TRBJ1-6 and V is TRBV7-2, with D uncertain. CDR3 length equals 12 residues. V was shortened by 3 bases and J by 7 bases, with 4 bases between the two germline ends. Germline lookup yields CDR1 SGHTA and CDR2 FQGNSA. Written as DNA, the CDR3 is TGTGCCAGCAGCTTCAGGAATTCACCCCTCCACTTT. This gives the protein CASSFRNSPLHF.

This clonotype was counted ten times or more. The J gene is TRBJ2-1, the V gene TRBV4-3, with a weak D call TRBD1 (5 bases). The germline CDR1 and CDR2 sequences are LGHNA and YSLEER. There are 13 residues in the CDR3. Trimming removed 3 bases at V and 5 bases at J, with 8 bases between. In DNA, the CDR3 is TGCGCCAGCAGCCAGGACACAGACAATGAGCAGTTCTTC. Its translation is CASSQDTDNEQFF.

Only a few counts were recorded for this clonotype. The V and J genes are TRBV5-1 and TRBJ2-7; D not resolved. The CDR3 extends over 14 amino acids. Germline CDR1 is SGHRS and CDR2 is YFSETQ. The V end lost 0 bases, the J end lost 2 bases, and 9 bases lay between the germline ends. DNA of the CDR3: TGCGCCAGCAGCTTGGGGATACCGACCTACGAGCAGTACTTC. This sequence encodes CASSLGIPTYEQYF.

This clonotype was counted many times. The chain combines TRBV7-2 with TRBJ2-5, with D maybe TRBD1 (6 bases). The CDR3 spans 14 residues. The germline V gene encodes CDR1 SGHTA and CDR2 FQGNSA. V was trimmed by 2 bases and J by 5 bases, leaving 12 bases between them. CDR3 coding DNA: TGTGCCAGCAGCTTACTCCCCAGGGGTGAGACCCAGTACTTC. This translates into CASSLLPRGETQYF.

This clonotype occurred a few times. J is TRBJ1-2 and V is TRBV3-1; tentative D call: TRBD1 (5 bases). Germline V gene data show CDR1 as LGHDT and CDR2 as YNNKEL (reference sequence). The V end lost 8 bases, the J end lost 0 bases, and 13 bases lay between the germline ends. The CDR3 runs 14 residues. The CDR3 DNA sequence: TGTGCCAGCGAGGGAGGGGCGACTAACTATGGCTACACCTTC. Protein sequence: CASEGGATNYGYTF. Using reference TRBV3-1 and TRBJ1-2 for the parts outside the CDR3, the full variable domain is DTAVSQTPKYLVTQMGNDKSIKCEQNLGHDTMYWYKQDSKKFLKIMFSYNNKELIINETVPNRFSPKSPDKAHLNLHINSLELGDSAVYFCASEGGATNYGYTFGSGTRLTVV.

This clonotype was seen ten or more times. The chain couples TRBV20-1 to TRBJ1-5, with a weak D call TRBD1 (6 bases). Between the trimmed V and J ends, which lost 6 bases and 3 bases, there was a span of 18 bases. Germline V gene data show CDR1 as DFQATT and CDR2 as SNEGSKA (reference sequence). The CDR3 length is 15 residues. CDR3 sequence: CSAAGDTILNQPQHF. CDR3 sequence (DNA): TGCAGTGCGGCCGGGGACACAATCCTCAATCAGCCCCAGCATTTT.

Ten or more counts support this clonotype. The rearrangement joins TRBV5-6 to TRBJ1-2; D is possibly TRBD1 (5 bases). Germline CDR1 is SGHDT and CDR2 is YYEEEE. There are 13 residues in the CDR3. The V gene lost 7 bases and the J gene lost 5 bases, with 15 bases spanning the gap. The CDR3 region has the DNA TGTGCCAGCCGTGGGGCTCCTCAATATGGCTACACCTTC. Its protein product is CASRGAPQYGYTF.

The sample holds many counts of this clonotype. The chain is built from TRBV9 and TRBJ1-3; no reliable D call. CDR3 length equals 15 residues. Germline V gives CDR1 SGDLS, CDR2 YYNGEE. The ends were cut back, 4 bases at V and 0 bases at J, with 11 bases in the middle. CDR3 coding DNA: TGTGCCAGCAGCTCTACGCAGAGCTCTGGAAACACCATATATTTT. Translating gives CASSSTQSSGNTIYF.

In its sample, this clonotype was seen many times. The genes are TRBV4-3 and TRBJ1-1; D might be TRBD1 (6 bases). Trimming removed 7 bases from V and 3 bases from J, with 27 bases in between. This CDR3 is built from 18 residues. Germline lookup yields CDR1 LGHNA and CDR2 YSLEER. CDR3 protein: CASTAKLVQGFEYTEAFF. The CDR3 nucleotides read TGCGCCAGCACCGCCAAGTTGGTACAGGGATTCGAGTACACTGAAGCTTTCTTT.

In its sample, this clonotype was seen many times. The chain recombines TRBV7-2 with TRBJ1-2, with D unresolved. CDR1 is SGHTA, CDR2 FQGNSA, per germline. The CDR3 loop spans 13 amino acids. The germline V and J ends were trimmed by 4 bases and 4 bases, with 10 bases remaining between them. This chain's CDR3 is CASSSGPFYGYTF. The CDR3, as DNA: TGTGCCAGCAGCTCTGGACCATTCTATGGCTACACCTTC.

The sample holds many counts of this clonotype. V gene TRBV6-2 or TRBV6-3 combines with J gene TRBJ2-3, with D unclear. CDR1 MNHEY and CDR2 SVGEGT come from the germline V gene. This CDR3 spans 13 amino acids. Trimming shortened V by 11 bases and J by 4 bases, and 16 bases separated the two germline ends. The DNA of the CDR3 is TGTGCCGCCCACGGTCAGTTCTCAGATACGCAGTATTTT. Protein sequence: CAAHGQFSDTQYF.

In its sample, this clonotype was seen many times. The germline gene is not matched at one end of the junction; a read error may be the cause. The V and J genes are TRBV20-1 and TRBJ1-6; D not resolved. CDR1 and CDR2 (germline): DFQATT, SNEGSKA (reference sequence). This CDR3 region has 13 residues. CDR3: CSARGQYNSPLHF. For the CDR3, the DNA is TGCAGTGCAAGAGGGCAGTATAATTCACCCCTCCACTTT.

This clonotype was seen ten or more times. This chain links TRBV7-9 with TRBJ2-1; TRBD2 is a possible D gene (6 bases). Trimming took 4 bases from V and 5 from J, leaving 12 bases between them. Per the germline V gene, CDR1 is SEHNR and CDR2 is FQNEAQ (reference sequence). This CDR3 is built from 14 residues. The CDR3, as DNA: TGTGCCAGCAGCTACTCGGGACTGAACAATGAGCAGTTCTTC. It translates to CASSYSGLNNEQFF.

As concerns this clonotype: This sequence may be a read error, since a much larger clone differs from it by one base. The chain couples TRBV28 to TRBJ2-1; TRBD2 aligns across 12 bases. The germline V gene encodes CDR1 MDHEN and CDR2 SYDVKM. V shed 5 bases and J 0 bases; nucleotides not matched to a gene: 8. The CDR3 loop spans 18 amino acids. In DNA, the CDR3 is TGTGCCAGCAGTACCCCGACTAGCGGGAGTAGCTCCTACAATGAGCAGTTCTTC. Protein sequence: CASSTPTSGSSSYNEQFF.

This chain connects TRBV5-1 to TRBJ1-1; maybe TRBD1 (5 bases). Germline CDR1 SGHRS, CDR2 YFSETQ. Trimming removed 4 bases from V and 4 bases from J, with 11 bases in between. CDR3 length equals 13 residues. CDR3 sequence: CASSLSRGTEAFF. CDR3 coding DNA: TGCGCCAGCAGCCTCTCTAGGGGCACTGAAGCTTTCTTT.

This clonotype was seen at least ten times. This chain uses TRBV5-1 with TRBJ2-3, with D hard to call. The ends were cut back, 2 bases at V and 2 bases at J, with 6 bases in the middle. The CDR3 is made up of 13 amino acids. Germline values: CDR1 SGHRS, CDR2 YFSETQ. The CDR3 DNA reads as TGCGCCAGCAGCTTCGACCTCACAGATACGCAGTATTTT. It encodes CASSFDLTDTQYF.

The chain employs TRBV12-2 and TRBJ1-5; TRBD1 reflects the table's D call only, with no check against the DNA. TRBV12-2 is a known pseudogene. The CDR3 spans 15 residues. DNA for the CDR3: TGTGCAAGTCGCGAAGGACAGGGTTGCAATCAGCCCCAGCATTTT. It encodes CASREGQGCNQPQHF.

There are many counts of this clonotype. The V call is TRBV7-2, the J call TRBJ2-3; a possible D gene is TRBD1 (6 bases). Germline lookup yields CDR1 SGHTA and CDR2 FQGNSA. The CDR3 contains 13 residues. Deletions cut 5 bases from V and 2 bases from J, with 8 bases between. The CDR3 loop is CASSGQITDTQYF. CDR3 nucleotides: TGTGCCAGCAGCGGACAGATCACAGATACGCAGTATTTT.